Given below is one TCR beta chain in context. TCRdb called the 5' RACE reads again in MiXCR, with one record for every CDR3 protein. The sample includes 1.5 million to 2 million distinct CDR3 sequences, around 33% of them seen just once. The record originates from a study of identical twins. The CDR3 sequence is 19 residues long. Material for sequencing was cord blood. The clonotype comes from a newborn girl in good health. The chain links TRBV21-1 to TRBJ1-5; TRBD1, the D gene given by the table, was not confirmed from the DNA. TRBV21-1 is flagged as a pseudogene. CDR3 nucleotides: TGTGCCAGCAGCAGCCCGGGGCGCCGTCCGACTCATAGCAATCAGCCCCAGCATTTT. It translates to CASSSPGRRPTHSNQPQHF.